The clone carrying this T cell receptor beta chain has only a few counts. This record belongs to a study of blood T cell repertoires in COVID-19. Study-level information: Specimens from acute and convalescent COVID-19 originated in the United States, Italy and Spain.

CDR1 SQVTM and CDR2 ANQGSEA come from the germline V gene. After removal of 5 bases from V and 9 bases from J, the junction contained 7 bases not matched to a gene. There are 13 residues in the CDR3. Authors' data handling: From reference gene primer amplification, estimates of nucleated cell counts were derived. This table comes from immunoSEQ multiplex PCR, and its TCRdb copy is limited to in-frame clones, with some not included. For V, J and clone size, that table is used; D and trimming come from the DNA. The sample has 350,000 or so clones, around 87% seen once. V and J are TRBV29-1 and TRBJ2-1; 10 nucleotides line up with TRBD1. This TCR derives from a woman in her twenties or thirties with COVID-19, enrolled during active disease. The sequenced material came from peripheral blood. The CDR3 is CSVPGTGVGEQFF. The CDR3 coding sequence is TGCAGCGTTCCCGGGACAGGGGTAGGTGAGCAGTTCTTC.